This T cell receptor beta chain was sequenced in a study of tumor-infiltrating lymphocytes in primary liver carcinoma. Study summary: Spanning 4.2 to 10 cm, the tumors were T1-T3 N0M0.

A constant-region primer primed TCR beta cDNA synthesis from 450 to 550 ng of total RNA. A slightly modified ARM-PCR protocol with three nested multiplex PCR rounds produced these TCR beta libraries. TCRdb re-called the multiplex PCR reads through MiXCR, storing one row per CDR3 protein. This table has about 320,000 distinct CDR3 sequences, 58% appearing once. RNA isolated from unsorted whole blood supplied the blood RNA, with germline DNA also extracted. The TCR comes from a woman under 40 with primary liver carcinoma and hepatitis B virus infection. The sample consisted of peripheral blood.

The CDR3 reads CASTTSGLWRRSTEAFF. The CDR3 DNA reads as TGTGCCAGCACCACTTCGGGACTTTGGCGAAGGAGCACTGAAGCTTTCTTT. The V gene is TRBV12-3 or TRBV12-4, the J gene TRBJ1-1, with a tentative D call TRBD1 (5 bases). Trimming left V 7 bases short and J 4 bases short, with 25 bases between. This CDR3 region has 17 residues.